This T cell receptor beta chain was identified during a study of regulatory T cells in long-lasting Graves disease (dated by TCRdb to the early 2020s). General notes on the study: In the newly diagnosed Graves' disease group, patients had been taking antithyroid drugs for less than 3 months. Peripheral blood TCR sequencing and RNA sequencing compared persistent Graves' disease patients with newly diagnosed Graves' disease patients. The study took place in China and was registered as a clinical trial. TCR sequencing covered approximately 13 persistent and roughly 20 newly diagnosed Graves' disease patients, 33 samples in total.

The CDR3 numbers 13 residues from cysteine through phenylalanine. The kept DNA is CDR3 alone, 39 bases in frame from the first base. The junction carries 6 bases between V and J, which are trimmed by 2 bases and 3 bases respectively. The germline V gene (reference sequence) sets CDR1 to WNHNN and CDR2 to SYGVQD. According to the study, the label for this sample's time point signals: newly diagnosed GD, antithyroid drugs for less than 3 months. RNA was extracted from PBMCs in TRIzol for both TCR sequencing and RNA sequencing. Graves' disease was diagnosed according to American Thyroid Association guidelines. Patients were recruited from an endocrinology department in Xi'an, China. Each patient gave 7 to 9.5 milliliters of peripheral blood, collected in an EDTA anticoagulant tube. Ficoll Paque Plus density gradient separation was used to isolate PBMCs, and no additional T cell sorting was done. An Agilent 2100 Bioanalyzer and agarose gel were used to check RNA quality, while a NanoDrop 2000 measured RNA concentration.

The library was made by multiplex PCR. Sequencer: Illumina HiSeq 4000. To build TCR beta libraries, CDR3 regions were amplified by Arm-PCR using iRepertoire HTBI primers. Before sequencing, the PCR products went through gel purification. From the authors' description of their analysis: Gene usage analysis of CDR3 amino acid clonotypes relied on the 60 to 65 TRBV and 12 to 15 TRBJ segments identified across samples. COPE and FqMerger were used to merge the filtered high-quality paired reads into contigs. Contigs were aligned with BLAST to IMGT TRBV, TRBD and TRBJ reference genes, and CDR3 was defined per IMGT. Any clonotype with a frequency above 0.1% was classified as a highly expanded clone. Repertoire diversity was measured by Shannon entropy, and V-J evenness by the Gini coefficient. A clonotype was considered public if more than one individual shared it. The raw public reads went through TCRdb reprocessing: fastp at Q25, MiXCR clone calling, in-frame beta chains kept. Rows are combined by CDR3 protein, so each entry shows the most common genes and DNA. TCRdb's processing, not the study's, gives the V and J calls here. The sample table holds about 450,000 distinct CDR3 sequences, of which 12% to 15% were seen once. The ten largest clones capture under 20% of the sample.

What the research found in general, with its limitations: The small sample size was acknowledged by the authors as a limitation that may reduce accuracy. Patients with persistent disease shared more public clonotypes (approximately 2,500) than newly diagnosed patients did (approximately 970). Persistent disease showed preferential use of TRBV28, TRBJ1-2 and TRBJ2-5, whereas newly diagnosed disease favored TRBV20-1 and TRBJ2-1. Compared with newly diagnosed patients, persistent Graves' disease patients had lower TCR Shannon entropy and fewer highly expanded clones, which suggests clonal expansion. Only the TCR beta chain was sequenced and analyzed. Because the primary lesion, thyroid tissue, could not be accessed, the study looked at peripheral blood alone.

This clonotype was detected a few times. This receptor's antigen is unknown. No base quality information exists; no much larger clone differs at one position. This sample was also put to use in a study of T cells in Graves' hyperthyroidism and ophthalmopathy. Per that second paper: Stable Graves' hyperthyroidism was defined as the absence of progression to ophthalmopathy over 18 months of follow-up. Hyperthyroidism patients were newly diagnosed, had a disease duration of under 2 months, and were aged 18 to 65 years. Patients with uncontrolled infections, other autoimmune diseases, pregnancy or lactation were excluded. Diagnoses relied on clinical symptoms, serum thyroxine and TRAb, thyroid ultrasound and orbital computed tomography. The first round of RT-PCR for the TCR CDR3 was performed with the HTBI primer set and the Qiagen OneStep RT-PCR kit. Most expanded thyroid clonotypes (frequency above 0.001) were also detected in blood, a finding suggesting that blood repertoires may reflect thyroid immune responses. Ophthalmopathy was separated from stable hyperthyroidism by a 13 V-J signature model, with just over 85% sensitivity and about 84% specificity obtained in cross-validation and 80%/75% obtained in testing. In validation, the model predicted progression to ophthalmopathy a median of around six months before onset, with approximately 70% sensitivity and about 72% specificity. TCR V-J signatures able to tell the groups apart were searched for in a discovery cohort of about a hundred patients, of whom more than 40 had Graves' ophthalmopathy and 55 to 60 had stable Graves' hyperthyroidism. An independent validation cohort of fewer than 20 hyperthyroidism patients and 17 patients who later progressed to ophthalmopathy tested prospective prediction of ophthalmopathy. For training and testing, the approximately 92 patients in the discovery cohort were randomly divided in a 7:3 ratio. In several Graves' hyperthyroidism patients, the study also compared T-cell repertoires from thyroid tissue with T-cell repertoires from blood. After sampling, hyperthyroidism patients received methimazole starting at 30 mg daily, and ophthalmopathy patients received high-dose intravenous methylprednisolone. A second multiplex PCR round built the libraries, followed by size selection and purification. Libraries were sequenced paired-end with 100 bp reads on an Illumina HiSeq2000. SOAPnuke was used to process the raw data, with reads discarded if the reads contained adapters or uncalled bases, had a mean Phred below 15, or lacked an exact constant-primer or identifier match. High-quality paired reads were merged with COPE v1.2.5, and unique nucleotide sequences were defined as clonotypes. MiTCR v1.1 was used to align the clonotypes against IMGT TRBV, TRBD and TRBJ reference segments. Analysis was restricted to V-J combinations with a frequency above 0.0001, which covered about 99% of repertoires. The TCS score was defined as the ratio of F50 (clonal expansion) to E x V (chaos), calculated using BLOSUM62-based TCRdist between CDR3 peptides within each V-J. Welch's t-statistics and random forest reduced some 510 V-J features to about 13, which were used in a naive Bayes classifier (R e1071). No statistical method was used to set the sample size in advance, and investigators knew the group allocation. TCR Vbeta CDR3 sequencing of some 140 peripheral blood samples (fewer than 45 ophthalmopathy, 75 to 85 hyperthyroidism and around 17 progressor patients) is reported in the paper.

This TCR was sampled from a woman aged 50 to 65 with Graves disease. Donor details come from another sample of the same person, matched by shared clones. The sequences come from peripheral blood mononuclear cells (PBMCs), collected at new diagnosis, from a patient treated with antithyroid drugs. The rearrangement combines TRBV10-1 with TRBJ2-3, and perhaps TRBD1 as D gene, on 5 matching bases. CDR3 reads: CASSEKGTDTQYF. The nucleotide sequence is TGCGCCAGCAGTGAGAAGGGGACAGATACGCAGTATTTT.